This entry lists 19 T cell receptor beta chains sequenced from one sample in a study of PD-1 blockade in mismatch repair-deficient tumors. This table comes from immunoSEQ multiplex PCR, and its TCRdb copy is limited to in-frame clones, with some not included. The sample yields around 110,000 clones, over 60% seen once. The sequencing here drew on peripheral blood, taken 60 weeks after starting pembrolizumab. The receptors shown here come from an adult with mismatch repair-deficient cancer.

CDR3 amino acids: CASSVGLSGELFF. CDR3 sequence (DNA): TGTGCCAGCAGCGTAGGTCTCTCAGGGGAGCTGTTTTTT. The rearrangement links TRBV9 to TRBJ2-2; D not certain. This CDR3 spans 13 amino acids. CDR1 and CDR2 from the germline V gene are SGDLS and YYNGEE. V was cut by 0 bases and J by 8 bases, with 8 bases left in between.

This chain connects TRBV7-2 to TRBJ2-1; 10 bases are a match to TRBD1. The germline V gene has CDR1 SGHTA and CDR2 FQGNSA. The CDR3 has 17 residues. With 4 bases clipped from V and 7 bases from J, the junction kept 13 bases outside the gene matches. The CDR3 sequence: CASSSPTRDRGRNEQFF. DNA of the CDR3: TGTGCCAGCAGCTCGCCCACGCGGGACAGGGGCAGGAATGAGCAGTTCTTC.

At least ten counts were recorded for this clone. This CDR3 reads CATSFPSGREFNEQFF. The CDR3 coding sequence is TGTGCCACCAGCTTTCCTAGCGGGAGGGAGTTCAATGAGCAGTTCTTC. The chain uses TRBV15 and TRBJ2-1; 12 bases are shared with TRBD2. This CDR3 is 16 amino acids long. V trimming: 5 bases; J trimming: 6 bases; junction bases outside the gene matches: 8. From germline, CDR1 is LNHNV and CDR2 YYDKDF (reference sequence).

V and J are TRBV29-1 and TRBJ1-1, with D perhaps TRBD1 (6 bases). Trimming shortened V by 6 bases and J by 4 bases, and 12 bases separated the two germline ends. In germline, CDR1 is SQVTM, CDR2 ANQGSEA. CDR3 length: 12 amino acids. For the CDR3, the DNA is TGCAGCGTAGCACAGGGCGGCACTGAAGCTTTCTTT. As protein: CSVAQGGTEAFF.

Concerning this clone: Since a much larger clone is just one base distant, this may be a read error. V gene TRBV5-1 combines with J gene TRBJ2-7; the match to TRBD1 covers 11 bases. Germline CDR1 SGHRS, CDR2 YFSETQ. Trimming removed 4 bases from V and 3 bases from J; junction bases left unmatched: 3. The CDR3 is made up of 14 amino acids. The CDR3 spells CASSQGTGGYEQYF. The CDR3 region has the DNA TGCGCCAGCAGCCAGGGGACAGGGGGCTACGAGCAGTACTTC.

V and J are TRBV5-1 and TRBJ2-7, with D possibly matching TRBD1 (5 bases). The V gene lost 6 bases and the J gene lost 2 bases, with 21 bases spanning the gap. This CDR3 contains 16 residues. Germline-derived CDR1 and CDR2 are SGHRS and YFSETQ. CDR3 DNA: TGCGCCAGCACGTGGGATGGACACCCGCCGCCCTACGAGCAGTACTTC. The encoded protein is CASTWDGHPPPYEQYF.

This clone appeared a single time. The J gene is TRBJ2-2, the V gene TRBV5-1; TRBD2 aligns across 8 bases. Germline V gene data show CDR1 as SGHRS and CDR2 as YFSETQ. The trim removed 4 bases at V and 7 bases at J, leaving 9 bases unmatched. The CDR3 loop spans 15 amino acids. The CDR3 loop reads CASSLTSGTVGELFF. In DNA form, the CDR3 reads TGCGCCAGCAGCCTAACTAGCGGAACGGTCGGGGAGCTGTTTTTT.

The J gene is TRBJ2-7, the V gene TRBV10-3; D gene unclear. Germline V gene sequence: CDR1 ENHRY, CDR2 SYGVKD. Deletions cut 4 bases from V and 2 bases from J, with 9 bases between. The CDR3 length is 13 residues. The CDR3 DNA follows: TGTGCCATCAGTGTAACAGCCGCCTACGAGCAGTACTTC. It specifies CAISVTAAYEQYF.

Only one count was recorded for this clone. The V gene is TRBV5-1, the J gene TRBJ2-1; D is uncertain. The CDR3 totals 12 residues. The V and J ends lost 2 bases and 6 bases respectively, with 6 bases between them. CDR1 is SGHRS, CDR2 YFSETQ, per germline. CDR3 protein: CASSLNGNEQFF. CDR3 coding DNA: TGCGCCAGCAGCTTAAATGGCAATGAGCAGTTCTTC.

The rearrangement uses TRBV7-9 and TRBJ2-5; 7 bases match TRBD1. CDR3 length: 15 amino acids. Germline CDR1 is SEHNR and CDR2 is FQNEAQ (reference sequence). J gave up 5 bases and V 5 bases, and 11 bases lay outside the gene matches. In nucleotides, the CDR3 is TGTGCCAGCAGCCAGATTCAGGGGGTGCCGGAGACCCAGTACTTC. It yields the protein CASSQIQGVPETQYF.

A single count supports this clone. CDR3 DNA: TGTGCCAGTAGCCCCACCAGGGGCGACTATGGCTACACCTTC. This sequence encodes CASSPTRGDYGYTF. The J gene is TRBJ1-2, the V gene TRBV19; D might be TRBD1 (6 bases). The length of the CDR3 is 14 residues. Germline CDR1 and CDR2: LNHDA and SQIVND (reference sequence). Trimming left V 6 bases short and J 3 bases short, with 14 bases between.

This clone was found a few times. This chain uses TRBV7-6 with TRBJ1-2; D perhaps matches TRBD1 (6 bases). The V and J ends lost 5 bases and 7 bases respectively, with 17 bases between them. CDR1 SGHVS and CDR2 FNYEAQ come from the germline V gene. The CDR3 extends over 14 amino acids. The chain's CDR3 is CASSQEQGRGGYTF. DNA for the CDR3: TGTGCCAGCAGCCAAGAACAGGGCCGGGGTGGCTACACCTTC.

The chain carries TRBV7-2 and TRBJ1-3; TRBD1 agrees at 7 bases. Unmatched junction bases numbered 3, after V lost 5 bases and J lost 2 bases. The CDR3 has 14 amino acids. CDR1 is SGHTA and CDR2 is FQGNSA in the germline V gene. Here the CDR3 reads CASSPDRAGNTIYF. The CDR3 DNA is TGTGCCAGCAGCCCTGACAGGGCTGGAAACACCATATATTTT.

The chain links TRBV5-6 to TRBJ2-6, with no clear D. Trimming left V 6 bases short and J 1 base short, with 8 bases between. The CDR3 totals 14 residues. Germline V gene sequence: CDR1 SGHDT, CDR2 YYEEEE. In nucleotides, the CDR3 is TGTGCCAGCATGATGATTTCTGGGGCCAACGTCCTGACTTTC. Its protein is CASMMISGANVLTF.

The CDR3 DNA reads as TGCGCCAGCAGCCCGACGGAAAACACTGAAGCTTTCTTT. Amino acids: CASSPTENTEAFF. The chain couples TRBV5-1 to TRBJ1-1; D gene ambiguous. CDR1 and CDR2 from the germline V gene are SGHRS and YFSETQ. V was shortened by 4 bases and J by 2 bases, with 9 bases between the two germline ends. This CDR3 is 13 amino acids long.

Comment on this clone: One end of the junction varies from germline; a read error may be responsible. The V call is TRBV27, the J call TRBJ2-3; D is undetermined. The V gene's germline CDR1 is MNHEY and CDR2 SMNVEV (reference sequence). The CDR3 runs 12 residues. Here the CDR3 reads CTSSNIGDTQYF. CDR3 DNA: TGTACCAGCAGTAATATTGGAGATACGCAGTATTTT.

The gene calls are TRBV11-2 and TRBJ1-1; TRBD1 might be the D (5 bases). Trimming removed 2 bases from V and 4 bases from J, with 11 bases in between. Germline-derived CDR1 and CDR2 are SGHAT and FQNNGV. CDR3 length: 14 residues. For the CDR3, the DNA is TGTGCCAGCAGCTTACCCAGACAGACCACTGAAGCTTTCTTT. This codes for CASSLPRQTTEAFF.

The V call is TRBV30, the J call TRBJ1-2, with 7 bases lining up with TRBD1. CDR1 and CDR2 from the germline V gene are GTSNPN and SVGIG (reference sequence). This CDR3 contains 13 residues. V gave up 4 bases and J gave up 4 bases; unmatched junction bases: 6. This chain's CDR3 is CAWTPGQIYGYTF. CDR3 coding DNA: TGTGCCTGGACCCCGGGACAGATCTATGGCTACACCTTC. The full variable domain, in which reference TRBV30 and TRBJ1-2 provide the parts outside the CDR3, is SQTIHQWPATLVQPVGSPLSLECTVEGTSNPNLYWYRQAAGRGLQLLFYSVGIGQISSEVPQNLSASRPQDRQFILSSKKLLLSDSGFYLCAWTPGQIYGYTFGSGTRLTVV.

CDR3 residues: CAISEGTSATDTQYF. CDR3 nucleotide sequence: TGTGCCATCAGTGAGGGGACTAGCGCCACAGATACGCAGTATTTT. The chain recombines TRBV10-3 with TRBJ2-3; 10 bases map to TRBD2. The V gene's germline CDR1 is ENHRY and CDR2 SYGVKD. J was trimmed by 2 bases and V by 2 bases; bases with no gene match: 1. This CDR3 comprises 15 residues.